The next 19 T cell receptor beta chains were all read from a single sample in a study of CD8+ T cells in alopecia areata. It was cDNA, reverse transcribed from extracted RNA, that served as the sequencing template. The repertoire was sequenced with immunoSEQ multiplex PCR; TCRdb's copy has only in-frame clones and lacks some. The sample includes some 170,000 clones, 58% of them seen just once. Treatment denoted: oral pan-JAK inhibitor, 5-10 mg twice daily. The specimen comprised CD4+ T cells sorted from blood, sampled at approximately week 60, from a patient treated with tofacitinib. Receptor source: a human donor with alopecia areata.

CDR3 in amino acids: CAWLYRGLLKNYGYTF. DNA of the CDR3: TGTGCCTGGCTGTACAGGGGGCTCCTCAAGAACTATGGCTACACCTTC. The chain is built from TRBV30 and TRBJ1-2, with TRBD1 matching 9 bases. Germline assignment: CDR1 GTSNPN and CDR2 SVGIG (reference sequence). V was clipped by 5 bases and J by 2 bases; unmatched bases: 12. This CDR3 contains 16 residues.

V gene TRBV9 combines with J gene TRBJ2-7, with D perhaps TRBD1 (6 bases). The germline V gene has CDR1 SGDLS and CDR2 YYNGEE. Trimming removed 5 bases at V and 2 bases at J, with 14 bases between. CDR3 length: 14 residues. The CDR3 protein is CASSPRQAAYEQYF. The CDR3 DNA reads as TGTGCCAGCAGTCCCCGACAGGCAGCCTACGAGCAGTACTTC.

The rearrangement links TRBV19 to TRBJ1-2; 8 positions match TRBD1. V lost 10 bases and J lost 4; bases outside the gene matches: 11. The germline gives CDR1 LNHDA, CDR2 SQIVND (reference sequence). The CDR3 is made up of 14 amino acids. CDR3 bases: TGTGCCACCCTACCGGACAGGGCAGCCTATGGCTACACCTTC. It is translated as CATLPDRAAYGYTF.

There are a few counts of this clone. This chain uses TRBV7-8 with TRBJ2-3, with TRBD1 identical over 7 bases. Germline V CDR1 and CDR2: SGHVS, FQNEAQ. V was clipped by 3 bases and J by 6 bases; unmatched bases: 3. The CDR3 covers 13 residues. The CDR3 sequence: CASSFTGEDTQYF. Written as DNA, the CDR3 is TGTGCCAGCAGCTTCACAGGGGAGGATACGCAGTATTTT.

This clone showed up just a few times. J is TRBJ2-1 and V is TRBV25-1; D may be TRBD2 (6 bases). The V end was cut by 3 bases, the J end by 9 bases, with 18 bases between. CDR1 MGHDK and CDR2 SYGVNS come from the germline V gene. The CDR3 totals 15 residues. The CDR3 bases are TGTGCCAGCAGTGATGTCGACCAGGGAGGTGGTGAGCAGTTCTTC. This encodes CASSDVDQGGGEQFF.

The J gene is TRBJ2-5, the V gene TRBV2, with D maybe TRBD2 (5 bases). In germline, CDR1 is SNHLY, CDR2 FYNNEI. This CDR3 contains 15 residues. Trimming cost V 4 bases and J 1 base, with 13 bases left between them. The CDR3 DNA is TGTGCCAGCAGTGCGACGGGGTCCGTCCAAGAGACCCAGTACTTC. Protein: CASSATGSVQETQYF. Based on the CDR3 plus reference TRBV2 and TRBJ2-5, the full variable domain is EPEVTQTPSHQVTQMGQEVILRCVPISNHLYFYWYRQILGQKVEFLVSFYNNEISEKSEIFDDQFSVERPDGSNFTLKIRSTKLEDSAMYFCASSATGSVQETQYFGPGTRLLVL.

The genes are TRBV18 and TRBJ1-4; 7 positions match TRBD1. The V segment lost 10 bases and the J segment 4 bases; nucleotides outside the gene matches: 6. CDR3 length equals 13 residues. CDR1 and CDR2 (germline): KGHSH, LQKENI. In DNA form, the CDR3 reads TGTGCCACTAAGGGGGCTCGTAATGAAAAACTGTTTTTT. It codes for CATKGARNEKLFF.

This clone was seen only a few times. This CDR3 reads CASSRQGLSGYTF. The CDR3 nucleotides are TGTGCCAGCAGCCGTCAGGGGCTTAGTGGCTACACCTTC. V and J are TRBV6-5 and TRBJ1-2; weak D call: TRBD1 (6 bases). V was trimmed by 6 bases and J by 7 bases, leaving 15 bases between them. This CDR3 comprises 13 residues. Germline CDR1 is MNHEY and CDR2 is SVGAGI.

In this sample, this clone turned up many times. The chain couples TRBV29-1 to TRBJ1-3, with D tentatively TRBD1 (6 bases). From germline, CDR1 is SQVTM and CDR2 ANQGSEA. Trimming removed 4 bases from V and 2 bases from J, with 6 bases in between. The CDR3 contains 12 residues. This CDR3 is CSVAGAGNTIYF. CDR3 coding DNA: TGCAGCGTTGCAGGGGCTGGAAACACCATATATTTT.

The CDR3 region is CAIKWDKSTDTQYF. CDR3 in DNA: TGTGCCATCAAGTGGGACAAGAGCACAGATACGCAGTATTTT. The genes are TRBV10-3 and TRBJ2-3; perhaps TRBD1 as D (6 bases). This CDR3 is built from 14 residues. Trimming took 7 bases from V and 0 from J, leaving 11 bases between them. Germline V lookup: CDR1 ENHRY, CDR2 SYGVKD.

There are a few counts of this clone. The chain combines TRBV29-1 with TRBJ2-3, with 10 bases fitting TRBD1. The V segment lost 7 bases and the J segment 1 base; nucleotides outside the gene matches: 8. The CDR3 runs to 15 residues. Germline V gives CDR1 SQVTM, CDR2 ANQGSEA. CDR3 DNA sequence: TGCAGCGCCACTCCGACAGGGGGCCGCACAGATACGCAGTATTTT. This gives the protein CSATPTGGRTDTQYF.

There are a few counts of this clone. The rearrangement joins TRBV29-1 to TRBJ2-5; no clear D gene. Germline V lookup: CDR1 SQVTM, CDR2 ANQGSEA. The CDR3 covers 11 residues. V was shortened by 4 bases and J by 7 bases, with 10 bases between the two germline ends. DNA for the CDR3: TGCAGCGTTGTGGACGGTGGGACCCAGTACTTC. This sequence encodes CSVVDGGTQYF.

The chain uses TRBV2 and TRBJ2-7, with TRBD1 matching 9 bases. After removal of 6 bases from V and 2 bases from J, the junction contained 8 bases not matched to a gene. CDR3 length: 15 residues. The V gene's germline CDR1 is SNHLY and CDR2 FYNNEI. For the CDR3, the DNA is TGTGCCAGCAGGGATGACAGGGGGGAAGCCTACGAGCAGTACTTC. Protein: CASRDDRGEAYEQYF.

In this sample, this clone turned up a few times. Other DNA sequences in this sample translate to the same CDR3. The chain has TRBV11-2 and TRBJ2-5; a possible D gene is TRBD2 (6 bases). Germline CDR1 SGHAT, CDR2 FQNNGV. Trimming cost V 5 bases and J 2 bases, with 9 bases left between them. This CDR3 is 13 amino acids long. For the CDR3, the DNA is TGTGCCAGCAGCCGGGACTTACAAGAGACCCAGTACTTC. As protein: CASSRDLQETQYF.

The V gene is TRBV27, the J gene TRBJ2-6; 8 bases fit TRBD1. CDR1 is MNHEY and CDR2 is SMNVEV in the germline V gene (reference sequence). There are 17 residues in the CDR3. V lost 6 bases to trimming and J lost 0 bases; unmatched junction nucleotides: 7. CDR3 protein: CASSHRGLFSGANVLTF. Written as DNA, the CDR3 is TGTGCCAGCAGCCACAGGGGGTTGTTCTCTGGGGCCAACGTCCTGACTTTC.

In nucleotides, the CDR3 is TGTGCCAGCAGTGCCCTAAGGTCAGATACGCAGTATTTT. It encodes CASSALRSDTQYF. V gene TRBV6-1 combines with J gene TRBJ2-3, with D hard to call. This CDR3 is 13 amino acids long. V was pared by 4 bases and J by 4 bases, with 9 bases between. The germline V gene has CDR1 MNHNS and CDR2 SASEGT.

The chain uses TRBV29-1 and TRBJ2-5, with D perhaps matching TRBD2 (6 bases). The CDR3 is 13 residues long. CDR1 is SQVTM and CDR2 is ANQGSEA in the germline V gene. Between the trimmed V and J ends, which lost 6 bases and 4 bases, there was a span of 15 bases. The CDR3 protein is CSVGGTPRETQYF. CDR3 in DNA: TGCAGCGTGGGTGGGACTCCCAGAGAGACCCAGTACTTC.

This chain uses TRBV30 with TRBJ1-5, with TRBD1 as a possible D gene (5 bases). The length of the CDR3 is 15 residues. Trimming stripped 5 bases from V and 7 bases from J, with 21 bases between. The germline V gene has CDR1 GTSNPN and CDR2 SVGIG (reference sequence). The CDR3 region has the DNA TGTGCCTGGGACGCGCAGGGCAGACGGGGGCAGCCCCAGCATTTT. It yields the protein CAWDAQGRRGQPQHF.

This clone has just a few counts. The chain recombines TRBV7-9 with TRBJ2-7; 7 bases match TRBD2. The CDR3 spans 15 residues. V lost 1 base, J lost 1 base, and 4 bases stayed unmatched. Germline CDR1 is SEHNR and CDR2 is FQNEAQ (reference sequence). The CDR3 spells CASSLDSGASYEQYF. DNA of the CDR3: TGTGCCAGCAGCTTAGACAGCGGGGCGTCCTACGAGCAGTACTTC.